This passage covers 23 T cell receptor beta chains from one sample sequenced in a study of T-cell memory formation after mild COVID-19 (dated by TCRdb to about 2021). The receptor library was made with 5' RACE. Sequencing used an Illumina NovaSeq 6000. TCRdb trimmed public reads at Q25 via fastp, called clones via MiXCR and kept in-frame beta chains. Every entry covers one CDR3 protein and lists the most common genes and DNA from its rows. The sample table holds about 400,000 distinct CDR3 sequences, of which more than 15% were seen once. The ten largest account for about 22% of the sample. The specimen was PBMCs or a T cell subset sorted from them (not recorded which). These receptors all stem from a man aged 18 to 30 who had mild COVID-19 (a few samples of this study predate the infection). The sample titles of this study are shuffled in the database, so cell type and time point are left out; the donor was told from shared clones.

The J gene is TRBJ2-3, the V gene TRBV7-9; D is undetermined. The germline V gene has CDR1 SEHNR and CDR2 FQNEAQ (reference sequence). This CDR3 contains 12 residues. The V end lost 6 bases, the J end lost 6 bases, and 10 bases lay between the germline ends. CDR3 in DNA: TGTGCCAGCAGGTCGTTAGGGGATACGCAGTATTTT. The encoded protein is CASRSLGDTQYF.

In DNA form, the CDR3 reads TGTGCCAGCAGCTCCCTCGGGACGATCCTAGAGACCCAGTACTTC. It translates to CASSSLGTILETQYF. V and J are TRBV7-6 and TRBJ2-5, with D tentatively TRBD1 or TRBD2 (5 bases each). CDR1 and CDR2 from the germline V gene are SGHVS and FNYEAQ. Trimming stripped 4 bases from V and 4 bases from J, with 16 bases between. The CDR3 totals 15 residues.

This clonotype has a count of ten or more. The V gene is TRBV12-3 or TRBV12-4, the J gene TRBJ1-1; perhaps TRBD1 as D (5 bases). Trimming pared 6 bases from V and 8 bases from J, leaving 10 bases between. The CDR3 consists of 11 residues. CDR3 nucleotides: TGTGCCAGCAGCCTGGGACGGGAAGCTTTCTTT. Its translation is CASSLGREAFF.

This clonotype has ten or more counts. This rearrangement joins TRBV12-3 or TRBV12-4 to TRBJ2-3; tentatively, D is TRBD1 (6 bases). The CDR3 totals 15 residues. Trimming pared 5 bases from V and 2 bases from J, leaving 14 bases between. The CDR3 DNA reads TGTGCCAGCAGTAGCCGGGACACTTACACAGATACGCAGTATTTT. Its protein product is CASSSRDTYTDTQYF.

The V and J genes are TRBV28 and TRBJ2-7, with 11 positions matching TRBD1. The V gene's germline CDR1 is MDHEN and CDR2 SYDVKM. This CDR3 region has 13 residues. V was clipped by 3 bases and J by 9 bases; unmatched bases: 4. CDR3: CASSFSDRGPQYV. CDR3 in DNA: TGTGCCAGCAGTTTCTCGGACAGGGGGCCGCAGTACGTC.

In this sample, this clonotype turned up a few times. The V call is TRBV6-5, the J call TRBJ1-5; D is perhaps TRBD1 (6 bases). Germline values: CDR1 MNHEY, CDR2 SVGAGI. Trimming took 0 bases from V and 3 from J, leaving 9 bases between them. The CDR3 is 15 amino acids. The CDR3 loop is CASSYSGGLNQPQHF. DNA of the CDR3: TGTGCCAGCAGTTACTCCGGGGGGCTCAATCAGCCCCAGCATTTT.

The CDR3 nucleotides are TGTGCCAGCAGCATCCAACGGAGTTTGAACACTGAAGCTTTCTTT. It encodes CASSIQRSLNTEAFF. The V and J genes are TRBV11-1 and TRBJ1-1; no clear D. In germline, CDR1 is SGHAT, CDR2 FQDESV (reference sequence). Trimming removed 5 bases from V and 0 bases from J, with 13 bases in between. The CDR3 contains 15 residues.

This clonotype was seen a handful of times. The rearrangement links TRBV5-1 to TRBJ2-3; the D is unclear. V was clipped by 5 bases and J by 3 bases, with 16 bases between them. The CDR3 length is 15 residues. Germline CDR1 is SGHRS and CDR2 is YFSETQ. CDR3 protein: CASRRESVTTDTQYF. As DNA, the CDR3 is TGCGCCAGCAGACGAGAGTCCGTTACGACAGATACGCAGTATTTT.

This chain links TRBV7-9 with TRBJ1-2; tentatively, D is TRBD1 (5 bases). This CDR3 spans 13 amino acids. The V end lost 5 bases, the J end lost 6 bases, and 13 bases lay between the germline ends. CDR1 SEHNR and CDR2 FQNEAQ come from the germline V gene (reference sequence). The CDR3 DNA reads as TGTGCCAGCAGCCCTTGGGGGGTTGATGGCTACACCTTC. Amino acids: CASSPWGVDGYTF.

This rearrangement joins TRBV5-1 to TRBJ1-5; possibly TRBD1 for D (5 bases). Trimming stripped 0 bases from V and 1 base from J, with 8 bases between. Germline CDR1 SGHRS, CDR2 YFSETQ. This CDR3 is 15 amino acids long. In DNA, the CDR3 is TGCGCCAGCAGCTTGGCTGGACAAAGCAATCAGCCCCAGCATTTT. As protein: CASSLAGQSNQPQHF.

This clonotype was detected a few times. The chain carries TRBV7-3 and TRBJ2-2, with 9 bases identical to TRBD2. In germline, CDR1 is SGHTA, CDR2 FQGTGA. This CDR3 contains 15 residues. J gave up 7 bases and V 5 bases, and 8 bases lay outside the gene matches. The DNA of the CDR3 is TGTGCCAGCAGCGTTCGCGGGGGGGCCGGCGGGGAGCTGTTTTTT. As protein: CASSVRGGAGGELFF. Complete variable domain (other parts from reference TRBV7-3 and TRBJ2-2): GAGVSQTPSNKVTEKGKYVELRCDPISGHTALYWYRQSLGQGPEFLIYFQGTGAADDSGLPNDRFFAVRPEGSVSTLKIQRTERGDSAVYLCASSVRGGAGGELFFGEGSRLTVL.

This clonotype has a count of ten or more. The V and J genes are TRBV9 and TRBJ2-1; 9 bases line up with TRBD2. Germline-derived CDR1 and CDR2 are SGDLS and YYNGEE. V lost 4 bases to trimming and J lost 2 bases; unmatched junction nucleotides: 4. The CDR3 runs 15 residues. The DNA of the CDR3 is TGTGCCAGCAGCCTTAGCGGGGGTCCCTACAATGAGCAGTTCTTC. Protein: CASSLSGGPYNEQFF.

This clonotype has a handful of counts. The CDR3 DNA reads TGTGCCAGCAGTCGTTCCCTAGGAGGGGACAACTATGGCTACACCTTC. It codes for CASSRSLGGDNYGYTF. The rearrangement joins TRBV6-5 to TRBJ1-2; a possible D gene is TRBD1 (5 bases). This CDR3 contains 16 residues. Trimming pared 5 bases from V and 2 bases from J, leaving 18 bases between. Germline CDR1 MNHEY, CDR2 SVGAGI.

This clonotype turned up a few times. This chain joins TRBV2 and TRBJ1-5, with 9 bases matching TRBD1. The CDR3 runs 12 residues. In germline, CDR1 is SNHLY, CDR2 FYNNEI. The V and J ends lost 7 bases and 6 bases, in that order; junction bases with no gene match: 1. CDR3 protein: CASKTGGQPQHF. CDR3 coding DNA: TGTGCCAGCAAGACAGGGGGTCAGCCCCAGCATTTT.

This clonotype was seen more than once but under ten times. V is TRBV12-3 or TRBV12-4 and J is TRBJ1-6, with D possibly being TRBD1 (5 bases). This CDR3 is built from 16 residues. Between the trimmed V and J ends, which lost 3 bases and 0 bases, there was a span of 9 bases. The CDR3 DNA reads TGTGCCAGCAGTTTTGGACAAAGCTCCTATAATTCACCCCTCCACTTT. This translates into CASSFGQSSYNSPLHF.

V is TRBV6-1 and J is TRBJ2-2, with D tentatively TRBD1 (5 bases). Germline V gene sequence: CDR1 MNHNS, CDR2 SASEGT. V was clipped by 8 bases and J by 7 bases, with 17 bases between them. This CDR3 comprises 14 residues. The CDR3 bases are TGTGCCAGCTTTCGGTACAGGTCTAGCGGGGAGCTGTTTTTT. This gives the protein CASFRYRSSGELFF.

The sample holds a few counts of this clonotype. The chain has TRBV7-2 and TRBJ1-1; D possibly corresponds to TRBD1 (5 bases). The CDR3 contains 15 residues. Germline V CDR1 and CDR2: SGHTA, FQGNSA. Trimming pared 6 bases from V and 1 base from J, leaving 15 bases between. This CDR3 reads CASSKNGAPNTEAFF. The CDR3 DNA reads as TGTGCCAGCAGTAAGAACGGGGCGCCGAACACTGAAGCTTTCTTT.

This clonotype came up a few times. This chain connects TRBV9 to TRBJ2-2; possible D gene TRBD2, 5 bases. Germline CDR1 SGDLS, CDR2 YYNGEE. V was cut by 2 bases and J by 6 bases, with 20 bases left in between. The length of the CDR3 is 17 residues. CDR3 region: CASSVSRYGVEAGELFF. In nucleotides, the CDR3 is TGTGCCAGCAGCGTCTCCCGATACGGGGTTGAAGCCGGGGAGCTGTTTTTT.

This clonotype was seen a few times. V is TRBV20-1 and J is TRBJ1-4, with unresolved D. Trimming stripped 2 bases from V and 13 bases from J, with 14 bases between. This CDR3 spans 12 amino acids. Germline CDR1 DFQATT, CDR2 SNEGSKA (reference sequence). In nucleotides, the CDR3 is TGCAGTGCTAGACCTCTAGGGAGTCGACTGTTTTTT. Translated: CSARPLGSRLFF.

V gene TRBV23-1 combines with J gene TRBJ2-7; 9 nucleotides match TRBD2. TRBV23-1 is marked as an open reading frame, function uncertain. Trimming took 8 bases from V and 3 from J; bases not matched to a gene: 14. The CDR3 has 16 residues. This chain's CDR3 is CASSHLGRLAVYEQYF. CDR3 nucleotide sequence: TGCGCCAGCTCTCACTTAGGTAGACTAGCGGTCTACGAGCAGTACTTC.

This clonotype appeared a few times. The gene calls are TRBV7-2 and TRBJ2-1, with D perhaps given as TRBD1 or TRBD2 (5 bases each). The CDR3 length is 13 residues. Germline-derived CDR1 and CDR2 are SGHTA and FQGNSA. The V and J ends lost 4 bases and 7 bases respectively, with 11 bases between them. The CDR3 region is CASSSPGPNEQFF. CDR3 sequence (DNA): TGTGCCAGCAGCTCCCCGGGACCGAATGAGCAGTTCTTC.

V is TRBV7-9 and J is TRBJ2-7; TRBD1 matches at 9 bases. J lost 2 bases, V lost 7 bases, and 12 bases had no gene match. Germline V gene lookup returns CDR1 SEHNR and CDR2 FQNEAQ (reference sequence). The CDR3 sequence is 16 residues long. The CDR3, as DNA: TGTGCCAGCACCCCTAATCCGGGGACAGGGCCCTACGAGCAGTACTTC. This encodes CASTPNPGTGPYEQYF.

This clonotype was counted only a few times. The chain combines TRBV30 with TRBJ2-2; unclear D gene. Trimming shortened V by 2 bases and J by 3 bases, and 10 bases separated the two germline ends. CDR1 and CDR2 from the germline V gene are GTSNPN and SVGIG (reference sequence). The CDR3 sequence is 14 residues long. Here the CDR3 DNA reads TGTGCCTGGAGTATAGCTGCTGACACCGGGGAGCTGTTTTTT. Its protein product is CAWSIAADTGELFF.